This entry lists 7 T cell receptor beta chains sequenced from one sample in a study of T cells after yellow fever vaccination. Each CDR3 protein is one row after TCRdb ran MiXCR on the 5' RACE reads. The data show over 25,000 distinct CDR3 sequences, less than 7% seen once. The sample here was PBMCs, either bulk or a sorted T-cell subset (CD4+, CD8+, memory, or dextramer-sorted; not recorded which), taken 15 days after the yellow fever booster vaccination. The receptors come from a young man who received the YFV17D yellow fever vaccine.

This clonotype has at least ten counts. The chain carries TRBV6-5 and TRBJ2-1; no firm D call. The CDR3 totals 15 residues. CDR1 MNHEY and CDR2 SVGAGI come from the germline V gene. With 2 bases removed from V and 4 bases from J, the gap between germline ends came to 12 bases. In nucleotides, the CDR3 is TGTGCCAGCAGTTACGGTGGCAGGAGTTACAATGAGCAGTTCTTC. Residues: CASSYGGRSYNEQFF.

This clonotype was counted many times. The V and J genes are TRBV12-3 or TRBV12-4 and TRBJ2-3; D remains unclear. Trimming took off 8 bases at V and 7 bases at J, with 13 bases between the two ends. This CDR3 comprises 12 residues. The CDR3 is CASGSYLNTQYF. The CDR3 DNA is TGTGCCAGCGGCTCTTACCTCAATACGCAGTATTTT.

This clonotype was seen many times. V usage is TRBV7-9 and J usage is TRBJ2-7; a possible D gene is TRBD2 (6 bases). This CDR3 contains 13 residues. Germline CDR1 SEHNR, CDR2 FQNEAQ (reference sequence). The V end was cut by 5 bases, the J end by 2 bases, with 10 bases between. The CDR3 nucleotides are TGTGCCAGCAGCCCCGGAGGGCCCTACGAGCAGTACTTC. This sequence encodes CASSPGGPYEQYF. The full variable domain, in which reference TRBV7-9 and TRBJ2-7 provide the parts outside the CDR3, is DTGVSQNPRHKITKRGQNVTFRCDPISEHNRLYWYRQTLGQGPEFLTYFQNEAQLEKSRLLSDRFSAERPKGSFSTLEIQRTEQGDSAMYLCASSPGGPYEQYFGPGTRLTVT.

This clonotype was counted at least ten times. The gene calls are TRBV20-1 and TRBJ2-5; no firm D call. Trimming removed 6 bases from V and 2 bases from J, with 13 bases in between. Per germline, CDR1 DFQATT and CDR2 SNEGSKA (reference sequence). The CDR3 is 13 residues long. CDR3 sequence (DNA): TGCAGTGCCCCAAGACGCAGACAAGAGACCCAGTACTTC. It specifies CSAPRRRQETQYF.

This clonotype was detected many times. The rearrangement joins TRBV20-1 to TRBJ1-1; D gene unclear. The CDR3 runs to 13 residues. Trimming removed 3 bases from V and 5 bases from J, with 13 bases in between. The germline V gene encodes CDR1 DFQATT and CDR2 SNEGSKA (reference sequence). The CDR3 bases are TGCAGTGCTAGGGTCGGAGCGGTAACTGAAGCTTTCTTT. Translation: CSARVGAVTEAFF.

The chain employs TRBV7-2 and TRBJ2-3; no clear D gene. V was shortened by 4 bases and J by 8 bases, with 13 bases between the two germline ends. The CDR3 covers 13 residues. CDR1 SGHTA and CDR2 FQGNSA come from the germline V gene. CDR3 sequence reads: CASSYPGSGTQYF. The CDR3 bases are TGTGCCAGCAGCTACCCCGGGTCTGGTACGCAGTATTTT.

This clonotype was observed many times. The chain links TRBV3-1 to TRBJ2-7; no clear D gene. Per germline, CDR1 LGHDT and CDR2 YNNKEL (reference sequence). V was clipped by 1 base and J by 6 bases, with 4 bases between them. The CDR3 length is 11 residues. CDR3 protein: CASSQVGEQYF. In DNA, the CDR3 is TGTGCCAGCAGCCAAGTGGGCGAGCAGTACTTC.